Sequencing of this T cell receptor beta chain was carried out in a study of T cell responses to AZD1222 COVID-19 vaccine. CDR1 SGHKS and CDR2 YYEKEE come from the germline V gene (reference sequence). V was trimmed by 4 bases and J by 4 bases, leaving 18 bases between them. CDR3 length: 15 amino acids. Measured with immunoSEQ multiplex PCR; TCRdb has only the in-frame clones, and not every one. The sample contains some 96,000 clones, 70% to 85% of which appear only once. Whole-study results and caveats: Spike-specific TCR breadth and depth went up after people got two AZD1222 doses. Researchers report vaccine-associated CD4 TCRs spanning spike, with dominance at 160-218 and 743-854. Repertoires in all cases were sampled only once the peak T cell response had passed.

To note about this clone: Its antigen is undetermined.

This clonotype originated in an adult who received the AZD1222 COVID-19 vaccine. This chain joins TRBV5-5 and TRBJ2-7; a possible D gene is TRBD1 (6 bases). Sequences were derived from peripheral blood, sampled 28 days after the second AZD1222 dose. The CDR3 bases are TGTGCCAGCAGCGAAGAGACAGGAGGCCCGTACGAGCAGTACTTC. Amino acid sequence: CASSEETGGPYEQYF.